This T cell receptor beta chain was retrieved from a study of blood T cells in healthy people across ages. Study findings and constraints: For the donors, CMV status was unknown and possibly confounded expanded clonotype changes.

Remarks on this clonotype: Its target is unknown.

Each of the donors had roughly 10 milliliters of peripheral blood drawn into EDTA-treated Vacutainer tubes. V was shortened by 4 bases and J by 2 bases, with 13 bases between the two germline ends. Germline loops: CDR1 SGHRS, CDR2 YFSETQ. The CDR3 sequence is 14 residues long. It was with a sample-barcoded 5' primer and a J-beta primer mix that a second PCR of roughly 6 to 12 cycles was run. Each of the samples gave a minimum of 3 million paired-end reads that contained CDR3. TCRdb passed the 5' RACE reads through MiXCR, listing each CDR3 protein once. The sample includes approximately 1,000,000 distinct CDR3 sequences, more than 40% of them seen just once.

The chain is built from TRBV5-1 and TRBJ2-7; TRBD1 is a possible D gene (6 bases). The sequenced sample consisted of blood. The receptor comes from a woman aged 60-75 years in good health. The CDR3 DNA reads TGCGCCAGCAGCCCCGACAGGACTCCCTACGAGCAGTACTTC. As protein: CASSPDRTPYEQYF.